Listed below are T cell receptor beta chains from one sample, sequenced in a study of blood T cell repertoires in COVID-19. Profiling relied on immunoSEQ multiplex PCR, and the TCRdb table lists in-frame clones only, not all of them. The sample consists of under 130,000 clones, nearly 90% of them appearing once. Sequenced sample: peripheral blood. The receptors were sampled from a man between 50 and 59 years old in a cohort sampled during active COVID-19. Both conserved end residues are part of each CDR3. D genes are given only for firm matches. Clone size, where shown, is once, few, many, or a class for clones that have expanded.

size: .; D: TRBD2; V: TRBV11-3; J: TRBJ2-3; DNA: TGTGCCAGCCTCCCGCTCCCCGGACTAGCGGGGGGGGGAGGCACAGATACGCAGTATTTT; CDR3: CASLPLPGLAGGGGTDTQYF
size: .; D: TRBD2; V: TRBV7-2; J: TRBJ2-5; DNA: TGTGCCAGCAGCTTCCGAGCGGGGTTCCAAGAGACCCAGTACTTC; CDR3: CASSFRAGFQETQYF
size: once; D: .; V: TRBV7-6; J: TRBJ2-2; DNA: TGTGCCAGCAGCTCACCGTCCCAGGCCGGGGAGCTGTTTTTT; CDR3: CASSSPSQAGELFF
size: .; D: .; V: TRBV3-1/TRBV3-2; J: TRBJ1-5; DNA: TGTGCCAGCAGCCAAGGTGGCGGGGGGGCGCGGCAGCCCCAGCATTTT; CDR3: CASSQGGGGARQPQHF
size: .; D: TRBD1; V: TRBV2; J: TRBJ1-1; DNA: TGTGCCAAAAGGGACAGGGCTACGAACACTGAAGCTTTCTTT; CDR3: CAKRDRATNTEAFF
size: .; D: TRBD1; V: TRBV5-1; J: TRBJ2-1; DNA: TGCGCCAGCAGCGGAGGACAGGGTGGTGAGCAGTTCTTC; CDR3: CASSGGQGGEQFF
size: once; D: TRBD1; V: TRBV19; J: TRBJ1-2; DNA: TGTGCCAGTCTTCAGGCAGGGGGCATCTATGGCTACACCTTC; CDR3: CASLQAGGIYGYTF
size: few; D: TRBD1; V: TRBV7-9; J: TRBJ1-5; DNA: TGTGCCAGCAGCTTAGGGACAGGGAAGACGGATCAGCCCCAGCATTTT; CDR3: CASSLGTGKTDQPQHF
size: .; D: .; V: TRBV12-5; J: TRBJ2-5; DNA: TGTGCTAGTGGTTTCGGAGAGACCCAGTACTTC; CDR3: CASGFGETQYF
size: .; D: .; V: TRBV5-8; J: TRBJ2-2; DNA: TGTGCCAGCAGCTTGGGGCTTCGCACCGGGGAGCTGTTTTTT; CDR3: CASSLGLRTGELFF
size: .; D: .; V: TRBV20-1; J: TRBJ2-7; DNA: TGCAGTGCCCGAACCAGGGGAGAGCAGTACTTC; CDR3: CSARTRGEQYF
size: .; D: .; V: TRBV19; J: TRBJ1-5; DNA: TGTGCCAGTAGTTCTACAGGGAGCAATCAGCCCCAGCATTTT; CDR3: CASSSTGSNQPQHF
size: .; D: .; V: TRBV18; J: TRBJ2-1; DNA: TGTGCCAGCTCACCGACGACACCCGCGCAGTTCTTC; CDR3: CASSPTTPAQFF
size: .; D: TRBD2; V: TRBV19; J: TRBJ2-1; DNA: TGTGCCAGTAGTTCGGGGGGGTGGGTCGAGCAGTTCTTC; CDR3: CASSSGGWVEQFF
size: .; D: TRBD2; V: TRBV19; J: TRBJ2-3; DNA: TGTGCCAGTAGTATAGCGACTAGCGCAGATACGCAGTATTTT; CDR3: CASSIATSADTQYF
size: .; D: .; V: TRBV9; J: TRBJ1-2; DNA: TGTGCCAGCAGCGCGGGAGGCGATGGCTACACCTTC; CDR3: CASSAGGDGYTF
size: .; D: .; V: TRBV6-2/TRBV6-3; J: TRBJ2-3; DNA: TGTGCCAGCAGCAGCCGAGAGGGCACAGATACGCAGTATTTT; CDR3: CASSSREGTDTQYF
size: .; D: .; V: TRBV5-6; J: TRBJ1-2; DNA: TGTGCCAGCAGCTTGCCAGCCAGGGATGGCTACACCTTC; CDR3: CASSLPARDGYTF
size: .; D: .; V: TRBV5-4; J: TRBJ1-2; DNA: TGTGCCAGCAGCTCGGAGGCTGGGTATGGCTACACCTTC; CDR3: CASSSEAGYGYTF
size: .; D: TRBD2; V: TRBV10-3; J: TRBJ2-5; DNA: TGTGCCATCAACCCCGGGAGCGGGGGACCAGAGACCCAGTACTTC; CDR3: CAINPGSGGPETQYF
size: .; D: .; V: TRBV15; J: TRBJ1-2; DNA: TGTGCCACCAGCAGAGCCCCCCGACAGAGCGCCTCTGGCTACACCTTC; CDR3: CATSRAPRQSASGYTF
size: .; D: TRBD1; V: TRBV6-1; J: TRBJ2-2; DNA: TGTGCCAGCAGTGACTTGGGACAGGGGCCTAACACCGGGGAGCTGTTTTTT; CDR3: CASSDLGQGPNTGELFF
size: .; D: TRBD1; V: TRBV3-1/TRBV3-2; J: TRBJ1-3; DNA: TGTGCCAGCAGCTATCGACAGGGGCGCTCTGGAAACACCATATATTTT; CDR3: CASSYRQGRSGNTIYF
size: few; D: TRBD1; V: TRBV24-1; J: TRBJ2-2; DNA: TGTGCCACCAGTGCCGTACACAGGGGGAACACCGGGGAGCTGTTTTTT; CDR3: CATSAVHRGNTGELFF
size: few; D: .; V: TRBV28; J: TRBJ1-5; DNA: TGTGCCAGCAGTTTCGTCAGGCAAAATCAGCCCCAGCATTTT; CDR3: CASSFVRQNQPQHF
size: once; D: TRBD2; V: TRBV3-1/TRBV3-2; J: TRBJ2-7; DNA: TGTGCCAGCAGCCAAAGCCGGGCAGAGGGACTACGCAAGCAGTACTTC; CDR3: CASSQSRAEGLRKQYF
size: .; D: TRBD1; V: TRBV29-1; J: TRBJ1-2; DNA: TGCAGCGTTGAAAGGGGGACAGGGGTCTATGGCTACACCTTC; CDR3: CSVERGTGVYGYTF
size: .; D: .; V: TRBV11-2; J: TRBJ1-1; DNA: TGTGCCAGCAGCTTAGTGGCGGGGGGCAGAGCTGAAGCTTTCTTT; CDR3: CASSLVAGGRAEAFF
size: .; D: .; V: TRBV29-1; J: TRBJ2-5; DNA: TGCAGCGTTGACGGGGGAACCCAACTGCGGGAGACCCAGTACTTC; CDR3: CSVDGGTQLRETQYF
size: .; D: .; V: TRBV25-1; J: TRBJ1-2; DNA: TGTGCCAGCAGTGAACAGGCACGAATCGGCTACACCTTC; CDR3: CASSEQARIGYTF
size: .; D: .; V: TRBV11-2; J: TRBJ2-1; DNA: TGTGCCAGCAGCTTAGGGGCCGTCTACAATGAGCAGTTCTTC; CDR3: CASSLGAVYNEQFF
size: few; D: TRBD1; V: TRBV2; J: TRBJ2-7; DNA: TGTGCCAGCAGTCGGGACAGGGCCCACGAGCAGTACTTC; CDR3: CASSRDRAHEQYF
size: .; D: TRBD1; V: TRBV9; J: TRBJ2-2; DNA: TGTGCCAGCAGCGTAAGGGGCGACAGGGCGGCCGGGGAGCTGTTTTTT; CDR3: CASSVRGDRAAGELFF
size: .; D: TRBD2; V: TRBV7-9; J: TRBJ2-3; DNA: TGTGCCAGCAGCTTAGTAGCGGGGGTAGCAGATACGCAGTATTTT; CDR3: CASSLVAGVADTQYF
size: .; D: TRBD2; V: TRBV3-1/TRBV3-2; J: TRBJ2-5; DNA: TGTGCCAGCAGCCCGGGACTAGCGGAGACCCAGTACTTC; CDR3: CASSPGLAETQYF
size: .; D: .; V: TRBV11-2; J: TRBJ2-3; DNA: TGTGCCAGCAGCTTTCAATTCAGCACAGATACGCAGTATTTT; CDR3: CASSFQFSTDTQYF
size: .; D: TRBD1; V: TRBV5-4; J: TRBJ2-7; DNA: TGTGCCAGCAGCTTGGAACGGACAGGGGCCGAGCAGTACTTC; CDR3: CASSLERTGAEQYF
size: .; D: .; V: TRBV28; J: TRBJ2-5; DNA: TGTGCCAGCAGCACAGGGGGGGCGGGACTTGAGACCCAGTACTTC; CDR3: CASSTGGAGLETQYF
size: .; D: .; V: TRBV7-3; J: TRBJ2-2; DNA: TGTGCCAGCAGGGTGGGAGGATCCCACGGGGAGCTGTTTTTT; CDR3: CASRVGGSHGELFF
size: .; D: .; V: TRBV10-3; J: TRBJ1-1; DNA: TGTGCCATCAGGAAGGGGGTGAACACTGAAGCTTTCTTT; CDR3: CAIRKGVNTEAFF
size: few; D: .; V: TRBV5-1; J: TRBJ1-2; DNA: TGCGCCCGCAGCTTGGGGGCCACGGGGGGCGAGGGCTACACCTTC; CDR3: CARSLGATGGEGYTF
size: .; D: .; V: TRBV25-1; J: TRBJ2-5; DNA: TGTGCCAGCAGTGAGGGGGCCCGTGAGACCCAGTACTTC; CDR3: CASSEGARETQYF
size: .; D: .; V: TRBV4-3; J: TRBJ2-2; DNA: TGCGCCAGCAGCCAAGTAGCCGGGGAGCTGTTTTTT; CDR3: CASSQVAGELFF
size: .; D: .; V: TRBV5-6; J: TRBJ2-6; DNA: TGTGCCAGCAGCTTGGTTTGGGACACCCATACAGGGGCCAACGTCCTGACTTTC; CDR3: CASSLVWDTHTGANVLTF
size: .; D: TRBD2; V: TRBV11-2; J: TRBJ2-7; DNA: TGTGCCAGCAGCTATCAGCGGGGGCCCCCCTACGAGCAGTACTTC; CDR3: CASSYQRGPPYEQYF
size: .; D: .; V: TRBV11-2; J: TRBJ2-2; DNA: TGTGCCAGCAGCTTGGGGACTCACAACACCGGGGAGCTGTTTTTT; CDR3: CASSLGTHNTGELFF
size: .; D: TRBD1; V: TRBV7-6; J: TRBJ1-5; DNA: TGTGCCAGCAGCTCCCGACAGGGAACTGGTCAGCCCCAGCATTTT; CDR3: CASSSRQGTGQPQHF
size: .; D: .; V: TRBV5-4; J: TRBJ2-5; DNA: TGTGCCAGCAGCTTTCTCACCCTAACTCAAGAGACCCAGTACTTC; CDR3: CASSFLTLTQETQYF
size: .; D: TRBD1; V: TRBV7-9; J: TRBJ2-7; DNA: TGTGCCAGCAGCTTAGCCCCTCAGACAGGGCCCCACGAGCAGTACTTC; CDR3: CASSLAPQTGPHEQYF
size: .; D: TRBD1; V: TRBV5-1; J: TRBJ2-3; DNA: TGCGCCAGCAGCGAGGGGACAGGGAAGGATACGCAGTATTTT; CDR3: CASSEGTGKDTQYF
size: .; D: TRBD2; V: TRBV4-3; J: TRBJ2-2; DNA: TGCGCCAGCAGTCTTTTAGCGGGAGACGGGGAGCTGTTTTTT; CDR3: CASSLLAGDGELFF
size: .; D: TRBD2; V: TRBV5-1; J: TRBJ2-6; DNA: TGCGCCAGCAGCCTAGCGGACGGGGCCAACGTCCTGACTTTC; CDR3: CASSLADGANVLTF
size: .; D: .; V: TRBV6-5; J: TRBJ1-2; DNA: TGTGCCAGCATGACCGGGGGACTCTATGGCTACACCTTC; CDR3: CASMTGGLYGYTF
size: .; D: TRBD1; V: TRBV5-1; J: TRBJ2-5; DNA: TGCGCCAGCAGCTACCCAGGCCGACAGGGGGGCACGGAGACCCAGTACTTC; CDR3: CASSYPGRQGGTETQYF
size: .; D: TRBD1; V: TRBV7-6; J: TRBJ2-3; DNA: TGTGCCAGCAGCCTATTACCGACAGGGGGCGCAGATACGCAGTATTTT; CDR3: CASSLLPTGGADTQYF